This T cell receptor (beta chain) was recovered during a study of cytomegalovirus exposure and HLA in healthy donors. Assay: immunoSEQ multiplex PCR; the TCRdb copy retains only in-frame clones and omits some. In the table there are about 300,000 clones, more than 75% of which are singletons. Remarks on this clone: What it binds is unknown.

Broader study findings: Cytomegalovirus status was reportedly diagnosed by the classifier with high specificity and sensitivity. The study listed around 150 cytomegalovirus-associated TCR beta chains.

V was trimmed by 6 bases and J by 2 bases, leaving 20 bases between them. This CDR3 spans 16 amino acids. Germline-derived CDR1 and CDR2 are MDHEN and SYDVKM. This chain connects TRBV28 to TRBJ2-7, with D possibly matching TRBD1 (5 bases). The source is a woman under 30 in good health and CMV-seronegative. The sequencing sample was made of PBMCs. CDR3 nucleotide sequence: TGTGCCAGCAGCCTCTATGCTCTGCAGGGCCCCTACGAGCAGTACTTC. It encodes CASSLYALQGPYEQYF. The whole variable domain, filled in from reference TRBV28 and TRBJ2-7, reads DVKVTQSSRYLVKRTGEKVFLECVQDMDHENMFWYRQDPGLGLRLIYFSYDVKMKEKGDIPEGYSVSREKKERFSLILESASTNQTSMYLCASSLYALQGPYEQYFGPGTRLTVT.